Given below is one T cell receptor (beta chain) in context. Its cognate antigen has yet to be identified. Within one base of it there is no much larger clone, and no base qualities were kept. This sample stems from a study of OX40 agonist ivuxolimab in advanced cancers. For the wider study: The costimulatory receptor OX40 (CD134) was targeted by ivuxolimab, a fully human IgG2 agonistic monoclonal antibody. The monotherapy dose-escalation portion (N ≈ 57 patients) of the phase I ivuxolimab trial is reported in the paper. Of the roughly 50 dose-escalation patients, hepatocellular carcinoma was present in approximately 20, melanoma in roughly 15, renal cell carcinoma in 9 and head and neck cancer in 9. Partial responses occurred in three dose-escalation patients: two with cutaneous melanoma and one with hepatocellular carcinoma. The dose-escalation cohort was 82.7% male with a mean age of roughly 60 years, ranging from roughly 20 to 85. Patients were allowed to have had prior anti-PD-1, anti-PD-L1 or anti-CTLA-4 therapy, and less than 45% of the dose-escalation patients had previously received checkpoint inhibitors. Intravenous ivuxolimab was administered to patients every 2 weeks at six dose levels: 0.01, 0.1, 0.3, 1.5, 3 and 10 mg/kg. Peripheral TCRbeta sequencing was intended to test whether TCR sequence diversity was altered and clonal T-cell expansion was caused by ivuxolimab.

The trial excluded patients who had a history of autoimmune disease or who were on systemic immunosuppression. Peripheral blood for TCR sequencing was collected from all dose cohorts at baseline, on cycle 4 day 1, and on cycle 7 day 1. Samples were obtained from an open-label, multicenter, first-in-human phase I dose-escalation trial of ivuxolimab. Adults with locally advanced or metastatic melanoma, renal cell carcinoma, hepatocellular carcinoma or head and neck squamous cell carcinoma were enrolled in the trial. CD4+ and CD8+ T cells were sorted separately from peripheral blood before TCR sequencing. Genomic DNA was isolated from the sorted cells so that the TCRbeta CDR3 region could be sequenced. TCRbeta CDR3 regions were sequenced using the immunoSEQ Assay. TCRdb stores this immuneACCESS table with in-frame sequences only. Part of the clones is absent; in the studies checked, under half of the shortfall reflects unresolved V genes, and no reason is known for the rest. Counted in this sample were roughly 90,000 clones; just over 90% of them appeared once. Clones ranked in the top ten supply less than 0.35% of the sample.

General findings and caveats noted by the study authors: At doses of 0.1 to 3.0 mg/kg, clonal expansion of both CD4+ and CD8+ blood T cells was observed from baseline to week 6. Low levels of normalized T-cell clonal expansion were also seen in some patients who did not respond. After ivuxolimab, more expanded clones were found on average in CD8+ T cells than in CD4+ T cells. The antigen specificity of the peripheral T cells that underwent clonal expansion was not determined. Partial responders in the 0.1-3.0 mg/kg groups had among the lowest normalized peripheral clonal expansion, especially among CD8+ T cells.

From the cysteine up to the phenylalanine, the CDR3 has a length of 14 residues. Only the CDR3 DNA is retained, 42 bases long and in frame from the first base. Compared with germline, V lacks 4 bases and J lacks 7 bases; bases without a gene match: 7. For CDR1 and CDR2, the germline V gene lists SGHTA and FQGNSA. The sequence derives from an adult with an advanced solid tumor such as melanoma, head and neck, liver or kidney cancer. The chain uses TRBV7-2 and TRBJ2-3, with 8 bases in between that match TRBD2. Sequenced material: CD4+ or CD8+ T cells sorted from blood, taken in a trial of the OX40 agonist ivuxolimab. The sequenced DNA is TGTGCCAGCAGCTCGGGACTAGTTGCATATACGCAGTATTTT. Its product reads: CASSSGLVAYTQYF.